One and the same sample provided the 29 T cell receptor beta chains below, sequenced in a study of Graves' ophthalmopathy and Graves' hyperthyroidism (dated by TCRdb to 2016 to 2018). TCRdb records Illumina HiSeq 2000 as the sequencer. For repertoire sequencing, the TCR beta CDR3 regions were amplified from RNA transcripts. The first round was an RT-PCR using HTBI primers with the Qiagen OneStep RT-PCR kit, and this first round was followed by a second-round multiplex PCR, then size selection and purification. The public reads were reprocessed in TCRdb via fastp at Q25 and MiXCR, keeping in-frame beta chains. One record per CDR3 amino acid sequence lists the most common genes and DNA. The table for this sample lists more than 1,000,000 distinct CDR3 sequences; roughly 35% of them were counted only once. The ten largest clones represent approximately 12% of the sample. Sequenced material: peripheral blood or thyroid tissue (not recorded which). Receptor source: an adult man with Graves' hyperthyroidism.

The rearrangement links TRBV14 to TRBJ2-7; 9 bases fit TRBD1. Germline assignment: CDR1 SGHDN and CDR2 FVKESK. Germline trimming cut 0 bases from V and 4 bases from J; bases unmatched to any gene: 13. The CDR3 runs 18 residues. In nucleotides, the CDR3 is TGTGCCAGCAGCCAAGATTGGATTCGGGACAGGGTACCTTACGAGCAGTACTTC. Translated: CASSQDWIRDRVPYEQYF.

This clonotype was counted between two and nine times. This chain joins TRBV12-3 or TRBV12-4 and TRBJ1-3; 7 nucleotides line up with TRBD1. Trimming at V came to 6 bases and at J to 4 bases, leaving 12 bases not matched to a gene. The CDR3 is 16 amino acids. The CDR3 region is CASRRTGGRSGNTIYF. In DNA form, the CDR3 reads TGTGCCAGCAGACGGACAGGCGGAAGATCGGGAAACACCATATATTTT.

In this sample, this clonotype turned up a few times. The CDR3 reads CAWSPPAVYEQYF. The CDR3 DNA reads as TGTGCCTGGAGTCCCCCCGCCGTATACGAGCAGTACTTC. The genes are TRBV30 and TRBJ2-7, with no clear D. The CDR3 is made up of 13 amino acids. Trimming shortened V by 2 bases and J by 4 bases, and 12 bases separated the two germline ends. Looked up from germline, CDR1 is GTSNPN and CDR2 is SVGIG (reference sequence).

The rearrangement uses TRBV10-3 and TRBJ2-2; TRBD1 agrees at 12 bases. There are 16 residues in the CDR3. After removal of 3 bases from V and 4 bases from J, the junction contained 3 bases not matched to a gene. In germline, CDR1 is ENHRY, CDR2 SYGVKD. Here the CDR3 DNA reads TGTGCCATCAGTGAATTGGGACAGGGGGCCACCGGGGAGCTGTTTTTT. Its protein product is CAISELGQGATGELFF.

This clonotype was observed at least ten times. This chain links TRBV14 with TRBJ2-5, with 7 bases identical to TRBD1. The CDR3 consists of 14 residues. Germline V gene sequence: CDR1 SGHDN, CDR2 FVKESK. The ends lost 3 bases at V and 8 bases at J; junction bases unmatched: 9. The CDR3 DNA reads TGTGCCAGCAGCCATCCCGGGACAGCGGCAACCCAGTACTTC. This translates into CASSHPGTAATQYF.

This clonotype was counted between two and nine times. A junction end diverges from the germline sequence, so it may reflect a read error. This sequence joins TRBV10-3 and TRBJ2-5; TRBD2 agrees at 8 bases. Germline lookup yields CDR1 ENHRY and CDR2 SYGVKD. The CDR3 is 13 residues long. The CDR3 DNA is TGTGCCAACAGTAGCGGGGCCCAAGAGACCCAGTACTTC. Amino acids: CANSSGAQETQYF.

V and J are TRBV7-8 and TRBJ2-5; D not certain. CDR1 is SGHVS and CDR2 is FQNEAQ in the germline V gene. Deletions cut 11 bases from V and 1 base from J, with 17 bases between. This CDR3 contains 14 residues. CDR3 residues: CAWNTGHFQETQYF. CDR3 nucleotides: TGTGCCTGGAACACTGGGCATTTCCAAGAGACCCAGTACTTC. Using reference TRBV7-8 and TRBJ2-5 for the parts outside the CDR3, the full variable domain is GAGVSQSPRYKVAKRGQDVALRCDPISGHVSLFWYQQALGQGPEFLTYFQNEAQLDKSGLPSDRFFAERPEGSVSTLKIQRTQQEDSAVYLCAWNTGHFQETQYFGPGTRLLVL.

A few counts support this clonotype. The CDR3 DNA is TGTGCCAGCAGTTTGGCAAAGGAGCTGTTTTTT. Protein sequence: CASSLAKELFF. The V call is TRBV12-3 or TRBV12-4, the J call TRBJ2-2; no firm D call. This CDR3 region has 11 residues. V was trimmed by 3 bases and J by 10 bases, leaving 6 bases between them.

This rearrangement joins TRBV7-9 to TRBJ2-7, with 7 bases fitting TRBD1. J lost 2 bases, V lost 4 bases, and 11 bases had no gene match. This CDR3 is 16 amino acids long. Germline V gene data show CDR1 as SEHNR and CDR2 as FQNEAQ (reference sequence). The CDR3 region has the DNA TGTGCCAGCAGCTCCCCTGTGCGGACAGGACCCTACGAGCAGTACTTC. This sequence encodes CASSSPVRTGPYEQYF.

This clonotype was counted many times. The rearrangement uses TRBV19 and TRBJ1-5, with a weak D call TRBD1 (5 bases). V was cut by 6 bases and J by 6 bases, with 21 bases left in between. Germline V lookup: CDR1 LNHDA, CDR2 SQIVND (reference sequence). The CDR3 contains 16 residues. In DNA form, the CDR3 reads TGTGCCAGTAGCCCTACCGGTCAGGGAAGTTCTCAGCCCCAGCATTTT. Encoded protein: CASSPTGQGSSQPQHF.

In this sample, this clonotype turned up many times. This chain joins TRBV20-1 and TRBJ1-3; D remains ambiguous. V was shortened by 7 bases and J by 4 bases, with 14 bases between the two germline ends. The germline gives CDR1 DFQATT, CDR2 SNEGSKA (reference sequence). The CDR3 sequence is 13 residues long. The CDR3 DNA reads TGCAGTGTAAAAGGGCAGTTCGGAAACACCATATATTTT. It translates to CSVKGQFGNTIYF.

With regard to this clonotype: A much larger clone lies a single base off, so this may be a read error. The CDR3 sequence is CASSAGLAPGTYEQYF. CDR3 nucleotides: TGTGCCAGCAGTGCCGGACTAGCGCCGGGCACCTACGAGCAGTACTTC. The rearrangement uses TRBV6-6 and TRBJ2-7; 9 bases align to TRBD2. This CDR3 spans 16 amino acids. The germline V gene encodes CDR1 MNHNY and CDR2 SVGAGI (reference sequence). Losses at the gene ends were 5 bases for V and 2 bases for J; bases not matched to a gene: 10.

The V gene is TRBV10-2, the J gene TRBJ2-5, with TRBD2 matching over 10 bases. CDR3 size: 16 residues. Losses at the gene ends were 3 bases for V and 4 bases for J; bases not matched to a gene: 8. Germline lookup yields CDR1 WSHSY and CDR2 SAAADI. CDR3 in DNA: TGCGCCAGCAGTGATGGGAGCGGGAGGGGGGCAGAGACCCAGTACTTC. It specifies CASSDGSGRGAETQYF.

This chain uses TRBV7-2 with TRBJ1-5, with D possibly matching TRBD1 (5 bases). Trimming removed 6 bases from V and 6 bases from J, with 12 bases in between. Germline V gene data show CDR1 as SGHTA and CDR2 as FQGNSA. The CDR3 extends over 13 amino acids. As DNA, the CDR3 is TGTGCCAGCAGACCCGGGGCGGGTCAGCCCCAGCATTTT. Residues: CASRPGAGQPQHF.

The chain uses TRBV29-1 and TRBJ2-7, with D possibly TRBD1 on 6 matching bases. Germline V lookup: CDR1 SQVTM, CDR2 ANQGSEA. V was clipped by 6 bases and J by 5 bases, with 14 bases between them. This CDR3 contains 12 residues. This CDR3 reads CSVGQGSNEQYF. In DNA, the CDR3 is TGCAGCGTGGGGCAGGGGTCGAACGAGCAGTACTTC.

This clonotype was counted between two and nine times. This chain connects TRBV20-1 to TRBJ2-7; 10 bases map to TRBD1. V lost 2 bases, J lost 0 bases, and 13 bases stayed unmatched. The CDR3 is 18 amino acids. CDR1 is DFQATT and CDR2 is SNEGSKA in the germline V gene (reference sequence). The CDR3 DNA reads TGCAGTGCTAGACTCACCCCGGGACAGGGGCCGAGCTCCTACGAGCAGTACTTC. Encoded protein: CSARLTPGQGPSSYEQYF.

This clonotype was detected ten times or more. This chain connects TRBV10-3 to TRBJ2-6; TRBD1 matches at 11 bases. Looked up from germline, CDR1 is ENHRY and CDR2 is SYGVKD. This CDR3 has 16 residues. V lost 9 bases, J lost 0 bases, and 4 bases stayed unmatched. The DNA of the CDR3 is TGTGCCATTACCGGGACAGGGGGCTCTGGGGCCAACGTCCTGACTTTC. It codes for CAITGTGGSGANVLTF.

This chain connects TRBV25-1 to TRBJ1-1, with TRBD1 as a possible D gene (6 bases). The CDR3 contains 16 residues. The V and J ends lost 11 bases and 3 bases respectively, with 25 bases between them. Germline CDR1 is MGHDK and CDR2 is SYGVNS. CDR3 sequence reads: CAWPEVLGQGYTEAFF. The CDR3 DNA reads TGTGCCTGGCCCGAAGTACTGGGTCAGGGGTACACTGAAGCTTTCTTT.

The gene calls are TRBV10-2 and TRBJ1-1; 8 nucleotides line up with TRBD1. The ends lost 2 bases at V and 3 bases at J; junction bases unmatched: 5. Per germline, CDR1 WSHSY and CDR2 SAAADI. The CDR3 has 15 residues. The CDR3 here is CASSEPDRVDTEAFF. The CDR3 nucleotides are TGCGCCAGCAGTGAGCCGGACAGGGTGGACACTGAAGCTTTCTTT.

There are many counts of this clonotype. The rearrangement links TRBV2 to TRBJ1-5; D perhaps matches TRBD1 (6 bases). V lost 5 bases and J lost 6, with 17 bases in between. Germline loops: CDR1 SNHLY, CDR2 FYNNEI. CDR3 length equals 15 residues. CDR3 sequence (DNA): TGTGCCAGCAGTCCCGGACAGATCCACCCTCAGCCCCAGCATTTT. It is translated as CASSPGQIHPQPQHF.

The rearrangement uses TRBV29-1 and TRBJ2-7; 11 nucleotides match TRBD1. The CDR3 contains 14 residues. Germline CDR1 SQVTM, CDR2 ANQGSEA. The V segment lost 5 bases and the J segment 2 bases; nucleotides outside the gene matches: 5. DNA for the CDR3: TGCAGCGTTAATCCGGGACAGGGGGCCTACGAGCAGTACTTC. Its translation: CSVNPGQGAYEQYF.

At least ten counts were recorded for this clonotype. The chain carries TRBV4-3 and TRBJ1-2; a possible D gene is TRBD1 (5 bases). Trimming removed 4 bases at V and 7 bases at J, with 19 bases between. CDR1 is LGHNA, CDR2 YSLEER, per germline. This CDR3 spans 15 amino acids. The CDR3: CASSLAAGTPRGYTF. CDR3 sequence (DNA): TGCGCCAGCAGCCTCGCAGCCGGGACCCCGCGTGGCTACACCTTC.

This clonotype was seen more than once but under ten times. This sequence joins TRBV20-1 and TRBJ1-5; no clear D. V lost 1 base and J 1 base, leaving 20 bases between the germline ends. The germline V gene encodes CDR1 DFQATT and CDR2 SNEGSKA (reference sequence). CDR3 length: 18 residues. CDR3 loop: CSARAFWTEILSNQPQHF. The CDR3 DNA reads TGCAGTGCTAGAGCTTTTTGGACCGAGATTTTGAGCAATCAGCCCCAGCATTTT.

The gene calls are TRBV7-2 and TRBJ1-5; no firm D call. The CDR3 contains 13 residues. The ends were cut back, 11 bases at V and 3 bases at J, with 14 bases in the middle. Germline CDR1 SGHTA, CDR2 FQGNSA. This CDR3 is CAWSFEANQPQHF. The CDR3 DNA follows: TGTGCCTGGAGTTTTGAGGCCAATCAGCCCCAGCATTTT.

The chain uses TRBV20-1 and TRBJ2-7; 8 bases match TRBD2. The CDR3 totals 15 residues. The V and J ends lost 3 bases and 7 bases, in that order; junction bases with no gene match: 14. The germline gives CDR1 DFQATT, CDR2 SNEGSKA (reference sequence). The CDR3 sequence is CSASVAGLGRGEQYF. DNA of the CDR3: TGCAGTGCTAGCGTCGCGGGACTAGGACGAGGGGAGCAGTACTTC.

V and J are TRBV24-1 and TRBJ2-2, with TRBD1 identical over 9 bases. Germline V CDR1 and CDR2: KGHDR, SFDVKD. The V segment lost 3 bases and the J segment 4 bases; nucleotides outside the gene matches: 5. This CDR3 is 16 amino acids long. The CDR3 DNA reads TGTGCCACCAGTGATACGGGACAGGGAGTCACCGGGGAGCTGTTTTTT. Amino acids: CATSDTGQGVTGELFF.

The genes are TRBV7-2 and TRBJ2-5, with TRBD1 as a possible D gene (6 bases). Germline assignment: CDR1 SGHTA and CDR2 FQGNSA. This CDR3 has 15 amino acids. V gave up 3 bases and J gave up 1 base, with 12 bases separating them. The CDR3 protein is CASSLQGQSQETQYF. The CDR3 DNA reads TGTGCCAGCAGCTTGCAAGGACAGAGCCAAGAGACCCAGTACTTC.

This rearrangement joins TRBV11-2 to TRBJ1-5; unclear D gene. Germline CDR1 SGHAT, CDR2 FQNNGV. V was clipped by 5 bases and J by 2 bases, with 13 bases between them. The CDR3 extends over 15 amino acids. The CDR3 is CASSLNLGGNQPQHF. CDR3 coding DNA: TGTGCCAGCAGCCTTAATCTAGGTGGCAATCAGCCCCAGCATTTT.

This clonotype was seen at least ten times. The rearrangement uses TRBV10-3 and TRBJ1-5; D remains ambiguous. Trimming took 0 bases from V and 3 from J, leaving 9 bases between them. This CDR3 is 15 amino acids long. Germline-derived CDR1 and CDR2 are ENHRY and SYGVKD. Here the CDR3 DNA reads TGTGCCATCAGTGAGTCAAGGGCCCACAATCAGCCCCAGCATTTT. It encodes CAISESRAHNQPQHF.